Given below is one TCR beta chain in context. These data belong to a study of blood T cell repertoires in COVID-19. J gave up 2 bases and V 5 bases, and 8 bases lay outside the gene matches. CDR3 length: 16 residues. Germline CDR1 SGHVS, CDR2 FQNEAQ. This table comes from immunoSEQ multiplex PCR, and its TCRdb copy is limited to in-frame clones, with some not included. The sample holds 150,000 to 200,000 clones, roughly 90% seen once. Material for sequencing was peripheral blood. The rearrangement links TRBV7-8 to TRBJ1-4, with TRBD1 matching over 7 bases. This TCR came from a man younger than 45 with COVID-19, enrolled during active disease. CDR3 sequence reads: CASSPRQGGTNEKLFF. The DNA of the CDR3 is TGTGCCAGCAGCCCCCGACAGGGTGGCACTAATGAAAAACTGTTTTTT. The full variable domain, in which reference TRBV7-8 and TRBJ1-4 provide the parts outside the CDR3, is GAGVSQSPRYKVAKRGQDVALRCDPISGHVSLFWYQQALGQGPEFLTYFQNEAQLDKSGLPSDRFFAERPEGSVSTLKIQRTQQEDSAVYLCASSPRQGGTNEKLFFGSGTQLSVL.